Given below is one T cell receptor beta chain in context. This sample was included in a study of molecular identifiers for immune sequencing clone quantification. TCRdb independently ran MiXCR on the PCR reads; one entry per CDR3 protein. The top ten clones hold around 0.9% of a sample with over 600,000 distinct CDR3 sequences, less than 20% of them seen once. The sequencing sample was made of naive CD8+ T cells from blood, with Jurkat cell RNA spiked in. Stated subset: FACS-sorted CD8+CD4-CCR7+CD45RA+ naive T cells. The TCR comes from a human donor in good health. Some libraries in this study had Jurkat cell RNA spiked in.

The CDR3 DNA reads TGTGCCACCACCCGGGACAGGGGAACTACCGGGGGTATGAACACTGAAGCTTTCTTT. This encodes CATTRDRGTTGGMNTEAFF. V and J are TRBV13 and TRBJ1-1; the match to TRBD1 covers 10 bases. Germline CDR1 reads PRHDT; CDR2 reads FYEKMQ (reference sequence). Germline trimming cut 10 bases from V and 0 bases from J; bases unmatched to any gene: 20. The CDR3 sequence is 19 residues long.